These T cell receptor beta chains were read from a single sample in a study of control samples from healthy donors and cancer patients. Generated by immunoSEQ multiplex PCR, the TCRdb table keeps only in-frame clones and is missing some. The sample contains about 130,000 clones, approximately 95% of which appear only once. The sequencing input was blood. The origin of the receptors is a man in his thirties or forties in good health. Each CDR3 is given with its conserved first and last residue. The D gene is left open where the match is weak. Size is stated for part of the rows, as once, few or many counts, or as a class when the clone is expanded.

>18|TRBV4-2|.|TRBJ1-6|.
TGTGCCAGCAGCCAAGAAGGTGTTTGGGGGAAGGATAATTCACCCCTCCACTTT
CASSQEGVWGKDNSPLHF
>16|TRBV30|.|TRBJ1-1|.
TGTGCCTGGAGTGTACCTGGGTGGCCTAAGAACACTGAAGCTTTCTTT
CAWSVPGWPKNTEAFF
>13|TRBV29-1|.|TRBJ1-2|TRBD1
TGCAGCGTTGAAGGAGGGGGCGGCTATGGCTACACCTTC
CSVEGGGGYGYTF
>16|TRBV27|once|TRBJ2-1|TRBD2
TGTGCCAGCAGTTCCATTCTAGCGGGGGTAACCAATGAGCAGTTCTTC
CASSSILAGVTNEQFF
>13|TRBV19|.|TRBJ1-5|.
TGTGCCAGTAAGGGTTATAGCAATCAGCCCCAGCATTTT
CASKGYSNQPQHF
>18|TRBV5-1|few|TRBJ2-2|TRBD2
TGCGCCAGCAGCTTGTGGCCCCGCGGGACGGGGGGGACCGGGGAGCTGTTTTTT
CASSLWPRGTGGTGELFF
>15|TRBV29-1|once|TRBJ2-2|.
TGCAGCGTTGACAAGTCCGGTCCGAACACCGGGGAGCTGTTTTTT
CSVDKSGPNTGELFF
>15|TRBV27|.|TRBJ1-4|.
TGTGCCAGCAGTTTCGAGACAGGTCCTTATGAAAAACTGTTTTTT
CASSFETGPYEKLFF
>10|TRBV30|.|TRBJ2-5|.
TGTGCCTGGAGCCAAGAGACCCAGTACTTC
CAWSQETQYF
>14|TRBV2|.|TRBJ1-1|.
TGTGCCAGCAGTGAACAGGGACTGAACACTGAAGCTTTCTTT
CASSEQGLNTEAFF
>15|TRBV6-5|few|TRBJ1-5|TRBD1
TGTGCCAGCAGTTACTCCGGACAGGGGAATCAGCCCCAGCATTTT
CASSYSGQGNQPQHF
>14|TRBV4-1|.|TRBJ1-5|.
TGCGCCAGCAGCCAAGATCGAAGTGGGCAGCCCCAGCATTTT
CASSQDRSGQPQHF
>19|TRBV11-3|.|TRBJ2-5|TRBD1
TGTGCCAGCAGCTTACCAGGGGACAGGGGGTTGAAAGTTCCAGAGACCCAGTACTTC
CASSLPGDRGLKVPETQYF
>16|TRBV11-2|.|TRBJ2-7|TRBD2
TGTGCCAGCAGCCTCGGGCGCGGGGGGACTTCCTACGAGCAGTACTTC
CASSLGRGGTSYEQYF
>15|TRBV6-2/TRBV6-3|.|TRBJ2-7|.
TGTGCCAGCAGTGCGGACAGCGTGAATTCCTACGAGCAGTACTTC
CASSADSVNSYEQYF
>16|TRBV13|.|TRBJ2-1|TRBD1
TGTGCCAGCAGCTGGACAAGACAGGGGGGGAGCAATGAGCAGTTCTTC
CASSWTRQGGSNEQFF
>14|TRBV5-1|.|TRBJ1-2|TRBD1
TGCGCCAGCAGCCGAAGGACAGGGGGCGATGGCTACACCTTC
CASSRRTGGDGYTF
>16|TRBV5-1|.|TRBJ2-2|.
TGCGCCAGCAGCTTGGAACGGGGAGGGGGTACCGGGGAGCTGTTTTTT
CASSLERGGGTGELFF
>15|TRBV7-2|.|TRBJ2-2|.
TGTGCCAGCAGAACCGCTGGGGTGAACACCGGGGAGCTGTTTTTT
CASRTAGVNTGELFF
>15|TRBV15|few|TRBJ2-2|.
TGTGCCACCAGCCCCAGGGGAACGAACACCGGGGAGCTGTTTTTT
CATSPRGTNTGELFF
>14|TRBV6-5|.|TRBJ1-3|TRBD1
TGTGCCAGCAGCTCCGCGACAGGGGGAAACACCATATATTTT
CASSSATGGNTIYF
>11|TRBV5-1|.|TRBJ1-1|.
TGCGCCAGCAGCTTTGGAGGAAAAGCTTTCTTT
CASSFGGKAFF
>14|TRBV19|.|TRBJ1-1|.
TGTGCCAGTACCTCCGCAGGGCTGAACACTGAAGCTTTCTTT
CASTSAGLNTEAFF
>13|TRBV7-6|once|TRBJ2-7|TRBD1
TGTGCCAGCAGCTCGGGACAGACCTACGAGCAGTACTTC
CASSSGQTYEQYF
>13|TRBV12-3/TRBV12-4|.|TRBJ2-7|.
TGTGCCAGCAGTCGGGGCAGGGCCTACGAGCAGTACTTC
CASSRGRAYEQYF
>20|TRBV28|.|TRBJ1-4|TRBD1
TGTGCCAGCAGTTTCCCTGATTCCAAGGGGGCCCAGCGGGAGAATGAAAAACTGTTTTTT
CASSFPDSKGAQRENEKLFF
>15|TRBV3-1/TRBV3-2|.|TRBJ1-4|.
TGTGCCAGCAGCCGGAATAGGCCCCTAAATGAAAAACTGTTTTTT
CASSRNRPLNEKLFF
>19|TRBV27|.|TRBJ2-2|TRBD2
TGTGCCAGCAGTTTATTATCCAGCGGGGAGTCCCCTGCCGGCGGGGAGCTGTTTTTT
CASSLLSSGESPAGGELFF
>14|TRBV28|.|TRBJ2-7|.
TGTGCCAGCACCTCCGGGGCAGGGCTGTACGAGCAGTACTTC
CASTSGAGLYEQYF
>15|TRBV4-1|.|TRBJ2-3|.
TGCGCCAGCAGCCAAGTTCCTGGGTTTCGGGATACGCAGTATTTT
CASSQVPGFRDTQYF
>14|TRBV7-9|few|TRBJ2-7|.
TGTGCCAGCAGCTTACAGGGGGGAGGTTACGAGCAGTACTTC
CASSLQGGGYEQYF
>15|TRBV9|.|TRBJ2-1|TRBD1
TGTGCCAGCAGCGTAGGAGGGGGCACCTACAATGAGCAGTTCTTC
CASSVGGGTYNEQFF
>13|TRBV5-1|.|TRBJ2-5|.
TGCGCCAGCAGCGTCAGGTCCGATGAGACCCAGTACTTC
CASSVRSDETQYF
>15|TRBV7-9|once|TRBJ1-1|.
TGTGCCAGCAGCTTAGGTTTCGCGGAAGTCGCTGAAGCTTTCTTT
CASSLGFAEVAEAFF
>14|TRBV29-1|.|TRBJ1-2|TRBD1
TGCAGCGCTCGGAGGACAGGGCAGATCTATGGCTACACCTTC
CSARRTGQIYGYTF
>11|TRBV2|once|TRBJ1-1|.
TGTGCCAGCAGTGAAGTCCCCGAAGCTTTCTTT
CASSEVPEAFF
>15|TRBV5-8|once|TRBJ1-2|.
TGTGCCAGCAGCCCGAGGGGGGCCCGTAACTATGGCTACACCTTC
CASSPRGARNYGYTF
>15|TRBV4-1|.|TRBJ2-3|.
TGCGCCAGCAGCCAAGGGGGACGCAGCACAGATACGCAGTATTTT
CASSQGGRSTDTQYF
>14|TRBV9|.|TRBJ1-6|.
TGTGCCAGCAGCGTTGCAGGAAACAATTCACCCCTCCACTTT
CASSVAGNNSPLHF
>18|TRBV19|.|TRBJ1-5|TRBD1
TGTGCCAGTAGTATTCGCAGGGGGCTCGTGAGTAGCAATCAGCCCCAGCATTTT
CASSIRRGLVSSNQPQHF
>17|TRBV3-1/TRBV3-2|.|TRBJ2-7|TRBD2
TGTGCCAGCAGCCAAGGCCCGGGGGGGATATTCTCCTACGAGCAGTACTTC
CASSQGPGGIFSYEQYF
>11|TRBV20-1|.|TRBJ1-2|.
TGCAGTGCTAGCAGGTCTAATGGCTACACCTTC
CSASRSNGYTF
>15|TRBV6-5|.|TRBJ1-1|.
TGTGCCAGCAGTACGAGCGGGATGGGGAACACTGAAGCTTTCTTT
CASSTSGMGNTEAFF
>15|TRBV5-6|once|TRBJ1-6|.
TGTGCCAGCAGCGACAACTGGGACTATAATTCACCCCTCCACTTT
CASSDNWDYNSPLHF
>15|TRBV11-3|.|TRBJ1-1|TRBD1
TGTGCCAGCAGCTTAGATTCGACAGGGGACACTGAAGCTTTCTTT
CASSLDSTGDTEAFF
>16|TRBV25-1|.|TRBJ1-1|.
TGTGCCAGCAGCGAATCCCCGAGGGGAGGGGACACTGAAGCTTTCTTT
CASSESPRGGDTEAFF
>14|TRBV7-9|.|TRBJ2-7|TRBD1
TGTGCCAGCAGCTTAAGGGGACAGTTCTACGAGCAGTACTTC
CASSLRGQFYEQYF
>18|TRBV7-9|once|TRBJ1-1|TRBD1
TGTGCCAGCAGCTTCCTAAGGACAGGGGGCAGAGGGGTCGGTGAAGCTTTCTTT
CASSFLRTGGRGVGEAFF
>15|TRBV6-5|.|TRBJ2-2|.
TGTGCCAGCACAACCGGGACGGAAAACACCGGGGAGCTGTTTTTT
CASTTGTENTGELFF
>18|TRBV18|.|TRBJ2-1|TRBD2
TGTGCCAGCTCACGGGGGACTAGCGGGGGGTCGTCCTACAATGAGCAGTTCTTC
CASSRGTSGGSSYNEQFF
>15|TRBV5-1|once|TRBJ1-2|.
TGCGCCAGCAGCTTGGGCTGGGGACAAGCTTCTGGCTACACCTTC
CASSLGWGQASGYTF
>12|TRBV5-4|once|TRBJ2-7|TRBD2
TGTGCCAGCAGCTTGTGGGGGGGACCTCAGTACTTC
CASSLWGGPQYF
>14|TRBV4-3|once|TRBJ2-2|.
TGCGCCAGCAGCCTTAAGACGAACACCGGGGAGCTGTTTTTT
CASSLKTNTGELFF